This is a list of T cell receptor beta chains from one sample in a study of OX40 agonist ivuxolimab in advanced cancers. Profiled with immunoSEQ multiplex PCR; TCRdb holds only in-frame clones, not every one. The profile shows approximately 74,000 clones, around 90% of them singletons. The material sequenced was CD4+ or CD8+ T cells sorted from blood, taken in a trial of the OX40 agonist ivuxolimab. The receptors shown here come from an adult with an advanced solid tumor such as melanoma, head and neck, liver or kidney cancer. CDR3s include the opening cysteine and the closing phenylalanine or tryptophan. Each record gives: V gene, J gene, CDR3 protein.

TRBV28,TRBJ2-3,CASTRTGAGWITDTQYF
TRBV7-2,TRBJ2-7,CASSLTGSGYEQYF
TRBV6-1,TRBJ2-7,CASSENRGYEQYF
TRBV30,TRBJ2-3,CAWIQGLGTDTQYF
TRBV30,TRBJ1-6,CAWTGYNSPLHF
TRBV5-4,TRBJ2-2,CASSLVGQGAELFF
TRBV6-5,TRBJ1-2,CASSYGRHPSNYGYTF
TRBV6-6,TRBJ1-4,CATGGFNEKLFF
TRBV23-1,TRBJ2-5,CASSQSLQRLETQYF
TRBV5-1,TRBJ2-7,CASSLAPGSSYEQYF
TRBV6-6,TRBJ2-7,CASATATYEQYF
TRBV7-2,TRBJ1-5,CASSRGVLINQPQHF
TRBV4-2,TRBJ2-1,CASSPTSGRAINPFF
TRBV10-2,TRBJ2-1,CASSASGRGNEQFF
TRBV5-1,TRBJ1-1,CASSLDRMGNTEAFF
TRBV6-6,TRBJ1-1,CASSYGRANTEAFF
TRBV28,TRBJ2-5,CASSLFGTLQETQYF
TRBV11-2,TRBJ2-5,CASNQREGAETQYF
TRBV6-6,TRBJ2-5,CASSWVAGGQETQYF
TRBV23-1,TRBJ2-7,CASSHPTTGGSRVYEQYF
TRBV5-1,TRBJ2-5,CASSLGGTEETQYF
TRBV5-1,TRBJ2-5,CASSLAWRGETQYF
TRBV5-4,TRBJ2-5,CASSLRTSGSGETQYF
TRBV10-3,TRBJ2-7,CATSSLGSMSSYGQYF
TRBV29-1,TRBJ1-2,CSVAGDRSSYGYTF
TRBV7-2,TRBJ2-7,CASSQELAGGQYF
TRBV5-1,TRBJ2-5,CASSNWGRETQYF
TRBV10-3,TRBJ2-3,CAIRASGSSDTQYF
TRBV10-3,TRBJ1-1,CAISESLGGYTEAFF
TRBV5-1,TRBJ2-5,CASSPGTRGEETQYF
TRBV5-1,TRBJ2-3,CASSPGQGGTDTQYF
TRBV5-1,TRBJ2-1,CASSGIAGSNEQFF
TRBV9,TRBJ2-5,CASSVALELGETQYF
TRBV11-1,TRBJ1-1,CASSLTWTGVAFF
TRBV5-1,TRBJ2-7,CASTEPGQGTGEQYF
TRBV6-5,TRBJ2-3,CASSYSRAGSTDTQYF
TRBV6-1,TRBJ1-2,CASSVRGLNYGYTF
TRBV7-2,TRBJ2-7,CASSLGVSGRAFVEQYF
TRBV28,TRBJ2-3,CASSKAGLAGIDTQYF
TRBV2,TRBJ2-3,CASSEMASGFNTQYF
TRBV5-1,TRBJ1-6,CASSLGDPNNSPLHF
TRBV4-2,TRBJ1-1,CASSQPEPFF
TRBV4-1,TRBJ2-5,CASSQDRTGPETQYF
TRBV2,TRBJ2-2,CASRAQGGRELFF
TRBV7-9,TRBJ2-7,CASRPGLGGGEQYF
TRBV6-1,TRBJ2-3,CASSDRQGTGSSTDTQYF
TRBV28,TRBJ2-7,CASSYSGRPLYEQYF
TRBV30,TRBJ2-1,CAWSVRRDGEQFF
TRBV9,TRBJ1-5,CASSVDSSSGPQHF
TRBV5-1,TRBJ2-5,CASSLEGGKTQYF
TRBV18,TRBJ1-2,CASSPLGQGWDGYTF
TRBV7-2,TRBJ1-2,CASSPTKGRGGDGYTF
TRBV11-2,TRBJ1-4,CASSTRQGLNEKLFF
TRBV28,TRBJ1-3,CASSPTQGSGNTIYF